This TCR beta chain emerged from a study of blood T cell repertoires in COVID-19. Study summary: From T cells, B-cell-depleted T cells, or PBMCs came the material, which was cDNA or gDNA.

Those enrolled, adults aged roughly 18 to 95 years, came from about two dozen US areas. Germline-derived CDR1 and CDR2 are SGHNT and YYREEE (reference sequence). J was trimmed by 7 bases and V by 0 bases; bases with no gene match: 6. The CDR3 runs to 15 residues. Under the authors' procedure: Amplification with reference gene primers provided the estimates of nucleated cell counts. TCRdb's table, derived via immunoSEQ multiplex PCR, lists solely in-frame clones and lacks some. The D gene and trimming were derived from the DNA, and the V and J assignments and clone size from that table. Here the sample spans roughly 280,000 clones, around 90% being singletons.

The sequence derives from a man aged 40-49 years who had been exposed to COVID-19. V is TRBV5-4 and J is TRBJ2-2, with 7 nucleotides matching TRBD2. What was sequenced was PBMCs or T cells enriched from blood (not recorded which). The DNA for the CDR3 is TGTGCCAGCAGCTTGGGGGGAGGGCCTTTCGGGGAGCTGTTTTTT. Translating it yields CASSLGGGPFGELFF.